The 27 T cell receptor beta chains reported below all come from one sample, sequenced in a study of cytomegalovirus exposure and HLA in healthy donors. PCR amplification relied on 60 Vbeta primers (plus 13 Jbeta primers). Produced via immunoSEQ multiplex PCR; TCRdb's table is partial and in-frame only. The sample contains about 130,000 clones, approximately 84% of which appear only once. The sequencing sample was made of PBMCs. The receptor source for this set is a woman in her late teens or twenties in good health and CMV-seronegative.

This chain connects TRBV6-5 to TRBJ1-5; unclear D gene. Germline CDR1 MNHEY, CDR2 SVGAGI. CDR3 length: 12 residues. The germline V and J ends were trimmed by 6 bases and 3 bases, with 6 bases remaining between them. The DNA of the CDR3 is TGTGCCAGCAGCTCTCCCAATCAGCCCCAGCATTTT. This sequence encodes CASSSPNQPQHF.

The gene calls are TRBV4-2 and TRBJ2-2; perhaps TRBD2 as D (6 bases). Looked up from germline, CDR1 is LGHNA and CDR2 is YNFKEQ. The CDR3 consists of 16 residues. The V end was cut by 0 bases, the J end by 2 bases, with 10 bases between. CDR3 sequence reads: CASSQEGGVNTGELFF. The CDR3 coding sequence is TGTGCCAGCAGCCAAGAAGGCGGGGTTAACACCGGGGAGCTGTTTTTT.

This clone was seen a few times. The CDR3 coding sequence is TGCGCCAGCAGCCAAGAACAGGGAATCAGGGGAAACACCATATATTTT. It codes for CASSQEQGIRGNTIYF. The J gene is TRBJ1-3, the V gene TRBV4-1; tentative D call: TRBD1 (6 bases). The CDR3 extends over 16 amino acids. Germline V gene data show CDR1 as MGHRA and CDR2 as YSYEKL. The V and J ends lost 0 bases and 4 bases respectively, with 13 bases between them.

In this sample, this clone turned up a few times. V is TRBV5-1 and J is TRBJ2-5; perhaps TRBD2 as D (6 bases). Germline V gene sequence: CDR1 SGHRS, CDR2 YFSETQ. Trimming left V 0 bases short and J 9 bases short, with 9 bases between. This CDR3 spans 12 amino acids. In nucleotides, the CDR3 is TGCGCCAGCAGCTTGGCCGGGGAGGCCCAGTACTTC. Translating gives CASSLAGEAQYF.

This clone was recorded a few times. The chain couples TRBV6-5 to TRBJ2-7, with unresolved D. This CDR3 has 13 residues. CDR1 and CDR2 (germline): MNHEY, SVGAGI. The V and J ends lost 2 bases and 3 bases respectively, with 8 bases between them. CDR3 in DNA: TGTGCCAGCAGTTACGGTCATAGCTACGAGCAGTACTTC. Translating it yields CASSYGHSYEQYF.

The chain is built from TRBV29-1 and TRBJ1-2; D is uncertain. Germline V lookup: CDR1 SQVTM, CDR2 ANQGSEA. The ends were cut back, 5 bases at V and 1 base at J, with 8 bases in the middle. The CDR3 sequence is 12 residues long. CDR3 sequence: CSVRENNYGYTF. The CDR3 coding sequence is TGCAGCGTTCGGGAGAATAACTATGGCTACACCTTC.

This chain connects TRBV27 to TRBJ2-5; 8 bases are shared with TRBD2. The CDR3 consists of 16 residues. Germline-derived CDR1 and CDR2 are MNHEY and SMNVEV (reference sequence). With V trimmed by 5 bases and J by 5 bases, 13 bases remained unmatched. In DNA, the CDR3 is TGTGCCAGCAGTCCTTTCCCGAGCGGGAGTGGTGAGACCCAGTACTTC. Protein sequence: CASSPFPSGSGETQYF.

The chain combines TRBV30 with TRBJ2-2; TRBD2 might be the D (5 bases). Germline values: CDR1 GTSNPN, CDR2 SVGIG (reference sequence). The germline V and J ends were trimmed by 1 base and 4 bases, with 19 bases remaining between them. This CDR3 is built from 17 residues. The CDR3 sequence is CAWSDLRGDSGTGELFF. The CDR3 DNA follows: TGTGCCTGGAGTGACCTCCGGGGAGACTCCGGCACCGGGGAGCTGTTTTTT.

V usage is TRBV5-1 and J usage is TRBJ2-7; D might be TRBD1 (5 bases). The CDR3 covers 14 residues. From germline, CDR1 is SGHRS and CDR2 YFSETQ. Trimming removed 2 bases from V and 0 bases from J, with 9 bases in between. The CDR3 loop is CASSFAQGSYEQYF. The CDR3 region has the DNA TGCGCCAGCAGCTTCGCTCAGGGCTCCTACGAGCAGTACTTC.

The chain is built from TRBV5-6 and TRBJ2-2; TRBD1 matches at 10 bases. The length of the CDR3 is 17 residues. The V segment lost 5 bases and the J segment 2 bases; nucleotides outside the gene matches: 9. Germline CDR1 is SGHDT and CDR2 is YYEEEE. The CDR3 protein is CASSVPGQGSNTGELFF. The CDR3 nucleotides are TGTGCCAGCAGTGTACCGGGACAGGGGTCTAACACCGGGGAGCTGTTTTTT.

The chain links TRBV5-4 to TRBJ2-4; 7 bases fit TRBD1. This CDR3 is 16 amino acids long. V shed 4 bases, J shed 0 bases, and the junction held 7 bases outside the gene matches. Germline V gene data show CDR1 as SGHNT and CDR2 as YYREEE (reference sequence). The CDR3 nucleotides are TGTGCCAGCAGCACCGGGACAGATCTAGCCAAAAACATTCAGTACTTC. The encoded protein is CASSTGTDLAKNIQYF.

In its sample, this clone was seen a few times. The CDR3 bases are TGCGCCAGCAGCTTGGAGACTAGCGGAGGATACAATGAGCAGTTCTTC. It codes for CASSLETSGGYNEQFF. V and J are TRBV5-1 and TRBJ2-1, with 9 bases fitting TRBD2. Trimming at V came to 0 bases and at J to 4 bases, leaving 5 bases not matched to a gene. The CDR3 runs 16 residues. Germline V lookup: CDR1 SGHRS, CDR2 YFSETQ.

The CDR3 protein is CASSLAERLAIYEQYF. CDR3 in DNA: TGTGCCAGCAGCTTAGCGGAGAGACTAGCGATCTACGAGCAGTACTTC. This sequence joins TRBV7-8 and TRBJ2-7; 8 nucleotides agree with TRBD2. The CDR3 is made up of 16 amino acids. The germline V gene encodes CDR1 SGHVS and CDR2 FQNEAQ. V lost 0 bases to trimming and J lost 3 bases; unmatched junction nucleotides: 7. Combining the CDR3 with reference TRBV7-8 and TRBJ2-7 gives the whole variable domain GAGVSQSPRYKVAKRGQDVALRCDPISGHVSLFWYQQALGQGPEFLTYFQNEAQLDKSGLPSDRFFAERPEGSVSTLKIQRTQQEDSAVYLCASSLAERLAIYEQYFGPGTRLTVT.

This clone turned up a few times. The CDR3, as DNA: TGTGCCAGCAGTGAGGGTGGCGGGCCCCCCTACGAGCAGTACTTC. Encoded protein: CASSEGGGPPYEQYF. The chain is built from TRBV6-1 and TRBJ2-7, with a tentative D call TRBD2 (5 bases). V lost 3 bases and J lost 2, with 14 bases in between. Germline CDR1 reads MNHNS; CDR2 reads SASEGT. This CDR3 is 15 amino acids long.

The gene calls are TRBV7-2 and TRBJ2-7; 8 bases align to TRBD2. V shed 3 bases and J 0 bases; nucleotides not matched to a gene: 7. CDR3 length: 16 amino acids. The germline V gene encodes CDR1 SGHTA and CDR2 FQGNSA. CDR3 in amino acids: CASSFGSGISSYEQYF. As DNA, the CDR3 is TGTGCCAGCAGCTTTGGTAGCGGGATCAGCTCCTACGAGCAGTACTTC.

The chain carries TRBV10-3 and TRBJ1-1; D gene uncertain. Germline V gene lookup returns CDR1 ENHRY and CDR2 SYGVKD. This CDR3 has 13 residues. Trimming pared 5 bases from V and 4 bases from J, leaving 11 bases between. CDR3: CAISPEEGTEAFF. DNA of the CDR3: TGTGCCATCAGTCCCGAAGAGGGCACTGAAGCTTTCTTT.

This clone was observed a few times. CDR3 DNA sequence: TGTGCCAGTAGTATCAGGGGCTCCGGAAACACCATATATTTT. This codes for CASSIRGSGNTIYF. The rearrangement joins TRBV19 to TRBJ1-3, with D possibly matching TRBD1 (6 bases). The CDR3 is 14 amino acids. Germline V gives CDR1 LNHDA, CDR2 SQIVND (reference sequence). Trimming removed 3 bases from V and 4 bases from J, with 10 bases in between.

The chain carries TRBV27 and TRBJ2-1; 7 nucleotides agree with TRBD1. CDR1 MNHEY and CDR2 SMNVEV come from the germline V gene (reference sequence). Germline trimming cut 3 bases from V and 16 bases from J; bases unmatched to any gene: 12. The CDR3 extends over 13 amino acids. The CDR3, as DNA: TGTGCCAGCAGTTTCGGGACAGTGGAACCTTTTTTCTTC. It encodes CASSFGTVEPFFF.

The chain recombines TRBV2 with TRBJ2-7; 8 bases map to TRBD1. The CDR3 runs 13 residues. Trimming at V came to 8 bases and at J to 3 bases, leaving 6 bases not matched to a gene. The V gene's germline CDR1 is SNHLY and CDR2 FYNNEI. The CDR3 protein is CASRFDRGYEQYF. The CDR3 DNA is TGTGCCAGCCGATTCGACAGGGGCTACGAGCAGTACTTC.

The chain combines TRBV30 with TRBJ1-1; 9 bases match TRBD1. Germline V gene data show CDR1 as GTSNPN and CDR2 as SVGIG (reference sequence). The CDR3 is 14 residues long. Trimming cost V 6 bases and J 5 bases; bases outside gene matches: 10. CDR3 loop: CACRRGQGRTEAFF. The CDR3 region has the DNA TGTGCCTGTAGACGAGGACAGGGGCGTACTGAAGCTTTCTTT.

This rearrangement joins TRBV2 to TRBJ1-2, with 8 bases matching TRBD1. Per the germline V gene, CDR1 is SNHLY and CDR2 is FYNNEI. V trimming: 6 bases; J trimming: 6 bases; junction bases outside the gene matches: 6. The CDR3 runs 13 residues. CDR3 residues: CASRVTGEDGYTF. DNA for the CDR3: TGTGCCAGCAGAGTGACAGGGGAGGATGGCTACACCTTC. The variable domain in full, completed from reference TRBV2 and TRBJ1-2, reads EPEVTQTPSHQVTQMGQEVILRCVPISNHLYFYWYRQILGQKVEFLVSFYNNEISEKSEIFDDQFSVERPDGSNFTLKIRSTKLEDSAMYFCASRVTGEDGYTFGSGTRLTVV.

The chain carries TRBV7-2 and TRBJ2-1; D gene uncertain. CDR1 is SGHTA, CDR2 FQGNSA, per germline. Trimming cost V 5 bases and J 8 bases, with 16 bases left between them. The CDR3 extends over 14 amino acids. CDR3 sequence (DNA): TGTGCCAGCAGCGCGATGACTTGGTTCGATGAGCAGTTCTTC. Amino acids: CASSAMTWFDEQFF. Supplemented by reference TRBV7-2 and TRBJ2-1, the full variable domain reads GAGVSQSPSNKVTEKGKDVELRCDPISGHTALYWYRQSLGQGLEFLIYFQGNSAPDKSGLPSDRFSAERTGGSVSTLTIQRTQQEDSAVYLCASSAMTWFDEQFFGPGTRLTVL.

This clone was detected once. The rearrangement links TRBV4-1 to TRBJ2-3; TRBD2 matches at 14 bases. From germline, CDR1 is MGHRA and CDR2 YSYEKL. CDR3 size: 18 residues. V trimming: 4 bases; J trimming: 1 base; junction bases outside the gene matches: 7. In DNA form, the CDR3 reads TGCGCCAGCAGCCCGACTAGCGGGAGGGAGGCCGGCACAGATACGCAGTATTTT. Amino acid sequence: CASSPTSGREAGTDTQYF.

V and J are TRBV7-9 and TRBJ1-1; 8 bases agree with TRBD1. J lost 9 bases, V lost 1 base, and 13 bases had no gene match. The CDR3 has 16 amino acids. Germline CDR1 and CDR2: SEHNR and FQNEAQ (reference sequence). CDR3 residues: CASSLGQGASNSKAFF. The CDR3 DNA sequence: TGTGCCAGCAGCTTAGGCCAGGGGGCGTCCAATTCGAAAGCTTTCTTT.

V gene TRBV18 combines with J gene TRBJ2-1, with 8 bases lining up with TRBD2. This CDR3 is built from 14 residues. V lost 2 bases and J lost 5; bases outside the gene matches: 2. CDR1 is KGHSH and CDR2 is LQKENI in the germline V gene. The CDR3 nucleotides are TGTGCCAGCTCACCAAGGCGGGAGGACAATGAGCAGTTCTTC. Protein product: CASSPRREDNEQFF.

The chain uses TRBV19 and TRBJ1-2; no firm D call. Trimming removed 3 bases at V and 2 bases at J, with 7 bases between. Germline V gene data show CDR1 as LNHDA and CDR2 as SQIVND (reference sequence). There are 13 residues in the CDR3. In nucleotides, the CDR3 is TGTGCCAGTAGTATGAGGAGGAACTATGGCTACACCTTC. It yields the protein CASSMRRNYGYTF.

Written as DNA, the CDR3 is TGTGCCAGCAGCTCCGGGACTCATTACAATGAGCAGTTCTTC. Protein sequence: CASSSGTHYNEQFF. The J gene is TRBJ2-1, the V gene TRBV11-3, with D perhaps TRBD2 (6 bases). The CDR3 loop spans 14 amino acids. Trimming stripped 4 bases from V and 4 bases from J, with 11 bases between. Germline V lookup: CDR1 SGHNT, CDR2 YENEEA.